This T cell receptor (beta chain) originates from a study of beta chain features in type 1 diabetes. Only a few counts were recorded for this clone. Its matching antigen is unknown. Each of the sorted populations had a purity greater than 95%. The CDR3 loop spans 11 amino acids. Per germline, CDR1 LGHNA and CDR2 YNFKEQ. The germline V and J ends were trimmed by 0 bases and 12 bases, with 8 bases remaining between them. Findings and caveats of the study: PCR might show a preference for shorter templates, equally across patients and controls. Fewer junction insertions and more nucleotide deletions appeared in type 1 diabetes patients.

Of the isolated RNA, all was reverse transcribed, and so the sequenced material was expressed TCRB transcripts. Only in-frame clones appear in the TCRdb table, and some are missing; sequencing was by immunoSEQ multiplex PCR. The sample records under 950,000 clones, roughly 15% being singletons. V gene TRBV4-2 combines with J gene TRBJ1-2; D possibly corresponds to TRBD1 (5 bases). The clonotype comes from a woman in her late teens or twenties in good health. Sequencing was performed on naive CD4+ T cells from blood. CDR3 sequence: CASSQDGADTF. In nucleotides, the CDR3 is TGTGCCAGCAGCCAAGACGGGGCCGACACCTTC.